This entry describes one TCR beta chain. Its matching antigen is unknown. Individual cDNA molecules were tagged with unique molecular identifiers. Via MiXCR, TCRdb re-called the 5' RACE reads, giving one row per CDR3 protein. The repertoire holds about 77,000 distinct CDR3 sequences, about 16% seen once, with approximately 2.9% in the top ten. The V end was cut by 0 bases, the J end by 0 bases, with 9 bases between. This CDR3 is built from 14 residues. Germline V CDR1 and CDR2: DFQATT, SNEGSKA (reference sequence). This sample stems from a study of early T cells in non-severe SARS-CoV-2 infection. Background on the study: From unsorted whole blood, bulk RNA was sequenced, and the chains remained unpaired. Study-level results: VDJdb matching skewed toward anti-spike CD8 responses, missing private and CD4 specificities.

This sequence was found in an adult who was a healthcare worker with PCR-confirmed SARS-CoV-2 infection or an uninfected control (not recorded which). The sequenced sample was whole blood. The chain links TRBV20-1 to TRBJ2-7; perhaps TRBD1 as D (6 bases). CDR3 DNA: TGCAGTGCTAGAGAGGACAGCAGCTCCTACGAGCAGTACTTC. Translation: CSAREDSSSYEQYF.